This T cell receptor (beta chain) was retrieved from a study of cytomegalovirus exposure and HLA in healthy donors. For the study at large: Among about 179 million T cells, an earlier analysis found around 100 million unique TCR beta sequences. Overall study results and limits: In vitro confirmation showed three CMV-associated chains to be CMV antigen specific. Later on, an analysis tied under 20,000 TCR beta sequences to HLA alleles at 0.05 false discovery rate.

The ends were cut back, 2 bases at V and 4 bases at J, with 12 bases in the middle. The length of the CDR3 is 15 residues. The germline V gene has CDR1 SGHTA and CDR2 FQGTGA. This clone was recorded a few times. The antigen remains undetermined. PCR primers comprised 60 Vbeta and 13 Jbeta primers. Profiling relied on immunoSEQ multiplex PCR, and the TCRdb table lists in-frame clones only, not all of them. The data hold over 130,000 clones, with around 80% observed a single time. The sequence was obtained from a man aged 50-59 years in good health and CMV-seronegative. The chain has TRBV7-3 and TRBJ1-3, with D possibly being TRBD1 (5 bases). The sequencing sample was made of PBMCs. CDR3 DNA: TGTGCCAGCAGCTTACGGGGGGAGCGAGGAAACACCATATATTTT. This encodes CASSLRGERGNTIYF. The full variable domain, completed using reference TRBV7-3 and TRBJ1-3, is GAGVSQTPSNKVTEKGKYVELRCDPISGHTALYWYRQSLGQGPEFLIYFQGTGAADDSGLPNDRFFAVRPEGSVSTLKIQRTERGDSAVYLCASSLRGERGNTIYFGEGSWLTVV.